The clone carrying this TCR beta chain has at least ten counts. What it binds is unknown. This record comes from a study of post-analysis software for immune sequencing data. Unique molecular identifiers featured in each of the TCR beta cDNA libraries. TCRdb independently ran MiXCR on the PCR reads; one entry per CDR3 protein. The data show some 190,000 distinct CDR3 sequences, 29% seen once. The CDR3 contains 14 residues. Trimming took 0 bases from V and 6 from J, leaving 11 bases between them. Germline assignment: CDR1 LGHDT and CDR2 YNNKEL (reference sequence). Study-level findings and limits: Five TRBV segments, including TRBV5-6, TRBV5-1 and TRBV20-1, were more frequent in patients than controls.

V gene TRBV3-1 combines with J gene TRBJ2-5, with D maybe TRBD1 (6 bases). This receptor was taken from a girl aged 2-17 years with multiple sclerosis. The specimen was blood. As DNA, the CDR3 is TGTGCCAGCAGCCAAGACGTGGGGGCCCAGACCCAGTACTTC. This encodes CASSQDVGAQTQYF.